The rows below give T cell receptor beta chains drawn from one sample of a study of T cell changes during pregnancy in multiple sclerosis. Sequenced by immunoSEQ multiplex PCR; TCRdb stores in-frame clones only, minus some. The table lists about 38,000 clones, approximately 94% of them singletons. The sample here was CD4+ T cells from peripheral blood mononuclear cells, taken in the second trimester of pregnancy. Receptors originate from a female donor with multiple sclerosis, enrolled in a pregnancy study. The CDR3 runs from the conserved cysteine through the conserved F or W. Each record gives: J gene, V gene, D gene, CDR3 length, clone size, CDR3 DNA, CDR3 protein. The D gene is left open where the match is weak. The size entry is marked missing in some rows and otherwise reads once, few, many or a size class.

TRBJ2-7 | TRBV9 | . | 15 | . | TGTGCCAGCAGCCCTTTTGCGGCCTTCACCTACGAGCAGTACTTC | CASSPFAAFTYEQYF
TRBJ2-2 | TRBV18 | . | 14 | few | TGTGCCAGCTCCTCGGGACAGAACACCGGGGAGCTGTTTTTT | CASSSGQNTGELFF
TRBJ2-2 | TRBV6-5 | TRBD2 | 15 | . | TGTGCCAGCAGTCGAGCGGGACGCTCCCCCGGGGAGCTGTTTTTT | CASSRAGRSPGELFF
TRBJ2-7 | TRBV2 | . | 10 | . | TGTGCCAGCAGTGGTTACGAGCAGTACTTC | CASSGYEQYF
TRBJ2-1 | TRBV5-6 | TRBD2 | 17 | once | TGTGCCAGCAGCCCGGGACGCGGACTAGCGGTCTACAATGAGCAGTTCTTC | CASSPGRGLAVYNEQFF
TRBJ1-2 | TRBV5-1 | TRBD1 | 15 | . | TGCGCCAGCAGCTTGGCCGGCAGGGGGCAGGGTGGCTACACCTTC | CASSLAGRGQGGYTF
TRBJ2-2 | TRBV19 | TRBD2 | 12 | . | TGTGCCAGCGCCCTAGCGGGCGGGGAGCTGTTTTTT | CASALAGGELFF
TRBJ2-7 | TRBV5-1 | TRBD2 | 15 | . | TGCGCCAGCAGCTTGGCCGGGGGACTAATCTACGAGCAGTACTTC | CASSLAGGLIYEQYF
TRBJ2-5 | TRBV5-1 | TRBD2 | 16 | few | TGCGCCAGCAGCTTGGAAGCTAGCGGGGGTTGGGAGACCCAGTACTTC | CASSLEASGGWETQYF
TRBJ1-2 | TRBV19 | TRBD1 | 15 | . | TGTGCCAGTAGTGTCTCGGGACAGGGAATTCATGGCTACACCTTC | CASSVSGQGIHGYTF
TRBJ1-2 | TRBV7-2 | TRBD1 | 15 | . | TGTGCCAGCAGCTTACTCCGTCAGGGGGCGGGGGGCTACACCTTC | CASSLLRQGAGGYTF
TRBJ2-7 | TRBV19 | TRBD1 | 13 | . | TGTGCCAGTACTCCCGGGACAGAATACGAGCAGTACTTC | CASTPGTEYEQYF
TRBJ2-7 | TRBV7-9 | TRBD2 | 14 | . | TGTGCCAGCAGCTTGACTAGCGGGGTTGGGGAGCAGTACTTC | CASSLTSGVGEQYF
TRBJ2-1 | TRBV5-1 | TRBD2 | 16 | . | TGCGCCAGCAGCTTGGGGCTAGCGGGGGGGCGGAATGAGCAGTTCTTC | CASSLGLAGGRNEQFF
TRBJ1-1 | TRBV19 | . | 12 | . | TGTGCCAGTAGACAGTTGAACACTGAAGCTTTCTTT | CASRQLNTEAFF
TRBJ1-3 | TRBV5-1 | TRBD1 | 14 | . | TGCGCCAGCAGCTCGGACAGGGCTGGAAACACCATATATTTT | CASSSDRAGNTIYF
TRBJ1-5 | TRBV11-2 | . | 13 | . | TGTGCCAGCAGCTTAAACGGTGATCAGCCCCAGCATTTT | CASSLNGDQPQHF
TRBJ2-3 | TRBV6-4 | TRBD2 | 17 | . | TGTGCCAGCATGCCCTGGGATAGCGGGCCGGGGATGGATACGCAGTATTTT | CASMPWDSGPGMDTQYF
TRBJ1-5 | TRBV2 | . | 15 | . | TGTGCCAGCAGTGGATCGGGAGGACTCAATCAGCCCCAGCATTTT | CASSGSGGLNQPQHF
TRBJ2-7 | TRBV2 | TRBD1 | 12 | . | TGTGCCAGTCGACAGGGTTCCTACGAGCAGTACTTC | CASRQGSYEQYF
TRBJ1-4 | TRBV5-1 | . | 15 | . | TGCGCCAGCAGCTTGACCGGACAGTCCAATGAAAAACTGTTTTTT | CASSLTGQSNEKLFF
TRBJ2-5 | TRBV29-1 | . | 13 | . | TGCAGCGTTGAAAAAGTAGCCGTAGAGGCCCAGTACTTC | CSVEKVAVEAQYF
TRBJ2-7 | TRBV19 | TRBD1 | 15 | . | TGTGCCAGTAGTATAACTTCCGGGACAGGAGGCGAGCAGTACTTC | CASSITSGTGGEQYF
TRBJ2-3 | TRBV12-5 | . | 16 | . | TGTGCTAGTGCCCCCCGAGGGTCCGCTAGCACAGATACGCAGTATTTT | CASAPRGSASTDTQYF
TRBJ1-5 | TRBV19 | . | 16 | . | TGTGCCAGTAGTATTAGGCCCAGGGGCCACTATCAGCCCCAGCATTTT | CASSIRPRGHYQPQHF
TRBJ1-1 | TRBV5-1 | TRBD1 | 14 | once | TGCGCCAGCAGCAGGGGACAGGGGGTTACTGAAGCTTTCTTT | CASSRGQGVTEAFF
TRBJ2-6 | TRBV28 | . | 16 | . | TGTGCCAGCAGTTTATTCGGTTTGCAAGGGGCCAACGTCCTGACTTTC | CASSLFGLQGANVLTF